These 10 T cell receptor beta chains were all obtained from the same sample, sequenced in a study of shared clonotypes between healthy human individuals. Selected positively for CCR7 and CD45RO-negative, naive CD8 cells excluded terminally differentiated effector memory CD45RA+ cells. Sequencing used immunoSEQ multiplex PCR; TCRdb keeps in-frame clones, though not all of them. Of around 600,000 clones detected, approximately 95% appear once; the ten largest clones hold around 0.12%. Sequenced material: naive CD8+ T cells sorted from blood. Source of these receptors: a woman aged 30 to 39 in good health.

The chain combines TRBV28 with TRBJ1-2; no definite D call. CDR3 length: 16 amino acids. V lost 6 bases and J lost 0, with 17 bases in between. Germline V lookup: CDR1 MDHEN, CDR2 SYDVKM. The CDR3 DNA reads TGTGCCAGCAGCTTTCCTTCTTTTCTTGCTAACTATGGCTACACCTTC. It is translated as CASSFPSFLANYGYTF.

The rearrangement links TRBV10-3 to TRBJ2-1; 12 nucleotides line up with TRBD2. The germline V gene has CDR1 ENHRY and CDR2 SYGVKD. J gave up 0 bases and V 0 bases, and 6 bases lay outside the gene matches. The CDR3 runs to 19 residues. The DNA for the CDR3 is TGTGCCATCAGTGAGTCGGCTAGCGGGAGGGGAAGCTCCTACAATGAGCAGTTCTTC. This gives the protein CAISESASGRGSSYNEQFF.

The genes are TRBV7-9 and TRBJ1-2; D is ambiguous. The V gene's germline CDR1 is SEHNR and CDR2 FQNEAQ (reference sequence). V lost 1 base to trimming and J lost 3 bases, with 12 bases between them. The CDR3 has 15 residues. DNA for the CDR3: TGTGCCAGCAGCTTAGGTGGTTGGGCGGACTATGGCTACACCTTC. Amino acids: CASSLGGWADYGYTF.

The V call is TRBV19, the J call TRBJ2-3; a possible D gene is TRBD1 (5 bases). V shed 3 bases and J shed 3 bases, with 25 bases lying between them. Germline-derived CDR1 and CDR2 are LNHDA and SQIVND (reference sequence). The CDR3 has 19 residues. This CDR3 reads CASSISPALIGKGTDTQYF. CDR3 bases: TGTGCCAGTAGTATTTCTCCTGCCTTGATAGGGAAGGGGACAGATACGCAGTATTTT. The variable domain in full, completed from reference TRBV19 and TRBJ2-3, reads DGGITQSPKYLFRKEGQNVTLSCEQNLNHDAMYWYRQDPGQGLRLIYYSQIVNDFQKGDIAEGYSVSREKKESFPLTVTSAQKNPTAFYLCASSISPALIGKGTDTQYFGPGTRLTVL.

The J gene is TRBJ2-1, the V gene TRBV4-1, with a possible D match to TRBD1 (6 bases). Trimming took 1 base from V and 2 from J, leaving 12 bases between them. CDR1 and CDR2 (germline): MGHRA, YSYEKL. This CDR3 is built from 16 residues. The CDR3 sequence: CASSQVRGTTYNEQFF. CDR3 DNA sequence: TGCGCCAGCAGCCAAGTGAGAGGGACAACCTACAATGAGCAGTTCTTC.

The rearrangement links TRBV27 to TRBJ2-5; weak D call: TRBD1 (6 bases). The CDR3 contains 17 residues. CDR1 MNHEY and CDR2 SMNVEV come from the germline V gene (reference sequence). Trimming pared 2 bases from V and 9 bases from J, leaving 25 bases between. The CDR3 here is CASSLVAGETQSWPQYF. The DNA for the CDR3 is TGTGCCAGCAGTTTAGTAGCAGGGGAGACCCAGTCGTGGCCCCAGTACTTC.

The genes are TRBV30 and TRBJ2-2; perhaps TRBD1 as D (5 bases). The CDR3 is 13 amino acids. Germline CDR1 and CDR2: GTSNPN and SVGIG (reference sequence). V lost 5 bases to trimming and J lost 8 bases, with 15 bases between them. The CDR3 DNA reads as TGTGCCTGGGACGCTGGGGCCGTGGGGGAGCTGTTTTTT. As protein: CAWDAGAVGELFF.

This clone was detected only a few times. The sample contains more than one DNA sequence encoding this CDR3. V gene TRBV11-2 combines with J gene TRBJ2-7; D is possibly TRBD1 (6 bases). The CDR3 runs 13 residues. Looked up from germline, CDR1 is SGHAT and CDR2 is FQNNGV. Trimming took off 3 bases at V and 1 base at J, with 7 bases between the two ends. CDR3 nucleotide sequence: TGTGCCAGCAGCTTGGGACAATCCTACGAGCAGTACTTC. Protein product: CASSLGQSYEQYF.

This clone was counted between two and nine times. The chain has TRBV28 and TRBJ2-7; TRBD1 aligns across 8 bases. CDR1 MDHEN and CDR2 SYDVKM come from the germline V gene. The CDR3 has 17 residues. V gave up 3 bases and J gave up 3 bases; unmatched junction bases: 13. CDR3 residues: CASSLGQGALGYYEQYF. CDR3 nucleotides: TGTGCCAGCAGTTTGGGGCAGGGGGCTCTTGGCTACTACGAGCAGTACTTC.

About this clone itself: Other DNA sequences within the sample encode an identical CDR3. V usage is TRBV29-1 and J usage is TRBJ1-2; D is perhaps TRBD1 (5 bases). The V end was cut by 0 bases, the J end by 8 bases, with 10 bases between. The CDR3 totals 12 residues. CDR1 SQVTM and CDR2 ANQGSEA come from the germline V gene. The CDR3 protein is CSVEDRVGGYTF. CDR3 bases: TGCAGCGTTGAAGACAGGGTAGGAGGCTACACCTTC.